The clone carrying this T cell receptor (beta chain) turned up a few times. What it recognizes is unknown. This entry is derived from a study of beta chain features in type 1 diabetes. Study outcomes and limitations: A possible short-template PCR bias applies equally to patients and controls. Fewer insertions but more deletions were seen at VDJ junctions in type 1 diabetes patients. A moderate, significant TCRB CDR3 shortening appeared in type 1 diabetes across four CD4+ subsets.

Averaging around 110 mL, one heparinised blood draw was given by each donor. The entirety of the isolated RNA underwent reverse transcription, so expressed TCRB transcripts were sequenced. Sequencing used immunoSEQ multiplex PCR; TCRdb keeps in-frame clones, though not all of them. Altogether 310,000 or so clones are present, 9.3% being singletons, with the ten largest covering 0.9% to 1.1%. CDR1 and CDR2 (germline): MDHEN, SYDVKM. The V end lost 6 bases, the J end lost 7 bases, and 12 bases lay between the germline ends. The CDR3 has 13 amino acids. V usage is TRBV28 and J usage is TRBJ1-4; D is ambiguous. The specimen was central memory CD4+ T cells from blood. The sequence came from a man aged 30 to 45 with type 1 diabetes. This CDR3 is CASRLGSIEKLFF. CDR3 in DNA: TGTGCCAGCAGATTAGGGAGCATTGAAAAACTGTTTTTT.